This T cell receptor beta chain is drawn from a study of persistence of HIV-infected CD4 T cells. From germline, CDR1 is MNHEY and CDR2 SVGEGT. Between the trimmed V and J ends, which lost 6 bases and 6 bases, there was a span of 24 bases. The CDR3 totals 17 residues. Cells were stimulated with CMV-infected fibroblast lysates at roughly 10 ug/mL. Sorted nonresponding memory CD4+ T cells were CD40L-negative, CD69-negative, CD45RO-high. Donors had CD4+ T cell counts above 400 cells/uL and were CMV-seropositive. CD8-depleted PBMCs were stimulated approximately 20 hours with anti-CD28/CD49d costimulation, CD40-blocking antibody and enfuvirtide. Study conclusions and caveats: TCR analyses could not target the rare provirus-carrying CMV-responding cells.

The immunoSEQ assay was version 4, run in survey mode. The assay was immunoSEQ multiplex PCR, and TCRdb's table has in-frame clones only and misses some. The table has tens of thousands of clones, 82% seen once; the top ten hold about 6%. A few counts support this clone. Its target is unknown. The origin of this receptor is an adult woman with HIV who was CMV-seropositive. This specimen was CD4+ T cells sorted from PBMCs after approximately 19-hour stimulation, taken from a patient who received antiretroviral therapy. This rearrangement joins TRBV6-2 or TRBV6-3 to TRBJ2-4; maybe TRBD1 (5 bases). CDR3 sequence (DNA): TGTGCCAGCAGCCCCGGCAGGGTGGGGAAGCTAGGAAACATTCAGTACTTC. Amino acids: CASSPGRVGKLGNIQYF.